The sequence of this T cell receptor (beta chain) was determined in a study of CD8 T cells in Susac syndrome. TCR beta sequencing was performed on blood CD8+ and CD4+ T cells. FACS enriched CD8+ TEMRA cells, while bulk CD8+ and CD4+ were negatively isolated. The germline V gene has CDR1 MGHDK and CDR2 SYGVNS. This CDR3 comprises 14 residues. V was pared by 6 bases and J by 1 base, with 12 bases between. Reverse transcription of 0.5 to 1 ug RNA was performed with random hexamers. The amplification used immunoSEQ multiplex PCR on TCR beta CDR3; it spanned 54 Vbeta and 13 Jbeta. From the immunoSEQ multiplex PCR reads, TCRdb called clonotypes with MiXCR, one entry per CDR3 protein. The repertoire holds around 130,000 distinct CDR3 sequences, with approximately 95% as singletons.

The source material was CD4+ T cells from PBMCs. The origin of this receptor is a human donor with multiple sclerosis. The chain employs TRBV25-1 and TRBJ1-1; D might be TRBD1 (5 bases). CDR3 sequence (DNA): TGTGCCAGCAGAGCCGGGACGGCGAACACTGAAGCTTTCTTT. Its translation: CASRAGTANTEAFF.